This T cell receptor beta chain was profiled in a study of blood T cells in healthy people across ages. Study-level results: Unsorted PBMC input precluded a conclusive naive versus antigen-experienced comparison.

Then a second PCR, running about 6 to 11 cycles, was carried out with a sample-barcoded 5' primer and a J-beta primer mix. A template-switch adaptor with 12 random nucleotides tagged each cDNA molecule. Per sample, CDR3-containing paired-end reads numbered at least 2.5 million. TCRdb re-derived calls from the 5' RACE reads in MiXCR, one entry per CDR3 protein. Counted here are about 670,000 distinct CDR3 sequences, approximately 40% occurring once; the ten biggest clones make up roughly 30%. This clonotype was seen only once. Its target is not known. CDR1 KGHDR and CDR2 SFDVKD come from the germline V gene. The CDR3 loop spans 14 amino acids. V gave up 3 bases and J gave up 11 bases, with 18 bases separating them. The study recruited healthy Caucasian donors from Russia who were aged roughly 6 to 95.

Sequencing used blood. The gene calls are TRBV24-1 and TRBJ2-5; D possibly matches TRBD1 or TRBD2 (6 bases each). The receptor's source is a man at least 80 years old in good health. CDR3 sequence (DNA): TGTGCCACCAGTGATCCCACAGGGCGGGATGAGCAGTACTTC. It translates to CATSDPTGRDEQYF.